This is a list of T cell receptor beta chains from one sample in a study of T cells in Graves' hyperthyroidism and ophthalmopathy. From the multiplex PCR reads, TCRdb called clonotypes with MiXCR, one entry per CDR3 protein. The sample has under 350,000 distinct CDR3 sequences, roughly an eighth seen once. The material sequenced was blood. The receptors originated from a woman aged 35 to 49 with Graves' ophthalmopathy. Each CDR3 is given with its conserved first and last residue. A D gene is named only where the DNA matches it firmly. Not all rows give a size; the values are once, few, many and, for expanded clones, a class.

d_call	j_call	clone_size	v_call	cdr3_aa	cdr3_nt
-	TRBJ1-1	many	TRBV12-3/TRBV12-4	CASSFVWNTEAFF	TGTGCCAGCAGTTTCGTTTGGAACACTGAAGCTTTCTTT
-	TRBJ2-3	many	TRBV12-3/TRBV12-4	CASSKIGTHVLNTQYF	TGTGCCAGCAGTAAGATCGGGACACACGTTCTCAATACGCAGTATTTT
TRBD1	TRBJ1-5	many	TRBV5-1	CASSLTWDSNQPQHF	TGCGCCAGCAGCCTGACTTGGGACAGTAATCAGCCCCAGCATTTT
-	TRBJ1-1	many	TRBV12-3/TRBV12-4	CASSTPRGPMNTEAFF	TGTGCCAGCAGTACCCCCAGGGGCCCCATGAACACTGAAGCTTTCTTT
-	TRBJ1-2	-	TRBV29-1	CSVPLPGFRGYTF	TGCAGCGTACCATTGCCGGGGTTTCGGGGCTACACCTTC
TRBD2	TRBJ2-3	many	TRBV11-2	CASSFLGLAGLTDTQYF	TGTGCCAGCAGCTTCCTGGGACTAGCGGGGCTCACAGATACGCAGTATTTT
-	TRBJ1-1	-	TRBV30	CAWSTEGKAFF	TGTGCCTGGAGCACCGAGGGTAAAGCTTTCTTT
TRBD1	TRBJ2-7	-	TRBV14	CASRKGGQGYEQYF	TGTGCCAGCAGGAAGGGGGGACAGGGTTACGAGCAGTACTTC
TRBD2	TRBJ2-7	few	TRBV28	CASSPQSPAGGGEQYF	TGTGCCAGCAGTCCCCAGAGCCCAGCGGGGGGAGGCGAGCAGTACTTC
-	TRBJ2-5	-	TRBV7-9	CASSPSQTYQETQYF	TGTGCCAGCAGCCCAAGTCAAACGTACCAAGAGACCCAGTACTTC
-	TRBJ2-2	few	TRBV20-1	CSAIPAGPTNTGELFF	TGCAGTGCTATTCCAGCAGGCCCCACGAACACCGGGGAGCTGTTTTTT
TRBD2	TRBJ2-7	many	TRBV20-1	CSARDTSGLYEQYF	TGCAGTGCTAGAGATACTAGCGGGCTCTACGAGCAGTACTTC
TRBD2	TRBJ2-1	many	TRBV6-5	CASSYSASGSLNEQFF	TGTGCCAGCAGTTACTCGGCTAGCGGGAGTTTAAATGAGCAGTTCTTC
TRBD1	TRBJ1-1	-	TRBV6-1	CATRPGTGIIEAFF	TGTGCCACCCGACCAGGGACAGGGATTATTGAAGCTTTCTTT
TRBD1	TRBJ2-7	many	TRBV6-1	CASSLSRGPGSYEQYF	TGTGCCAGCAGCCTATCCAGGGGGCCAGGATCCTACGAGCAGTACTTC
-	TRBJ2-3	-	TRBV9	CASTKMGSTDTQYF	TGTGCCAGCACTAAGATGGGAAGCACAGATACGCAGTATTTT
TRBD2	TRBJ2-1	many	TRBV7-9	CASSHGGKSYNEQFF	TGTGCCAGCAGCCACGGGGGGAAATCCTACAATGAGCAGTTCTTC
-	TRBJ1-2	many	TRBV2	CASSEAQVGGYTF	TGTGCCAGCAGTGAAGCGCAGGTGGGAGGCTACACCTTC
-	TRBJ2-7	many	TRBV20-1	CSARDSWGSLSYEQYF	TGCAGTGCTAGAGATTCGTGGGGCAGCTTGTCCTACGAGCAGTACTTC
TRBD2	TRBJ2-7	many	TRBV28	CASSPPAGGSRTYEQYF	TGTGCCAGCAGCCCTCCCGCGGGAGGTTCTCGCACCTACGAGCAGTACTTC
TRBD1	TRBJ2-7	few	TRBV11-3	CASRQDRSYEQYF	TGTGCCAGCAGACAGGACAGGTCCTACGAGCAGTACTTC
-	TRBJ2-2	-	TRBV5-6	CASSLDDGELFF	TGTGCCAGCAGCTTGGATGACGGGGAGCTGTTTTTT
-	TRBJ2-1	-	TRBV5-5	CASSFGPNNEQFF	TGTGCCAGCAGCTTCGGGCCGAACAATGAGCAGTTCTTC
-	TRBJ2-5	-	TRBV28	CASSFGGHKVETQYF	TGTGCCAGCAGTTTCGGCGGTCACAAGGTAGAGACCCAGTACTTC
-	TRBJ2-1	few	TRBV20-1	CSARDLRRLTSYNEQFF	TGCAGTGCTAGAGATTTGCGTAGGCTTACCTCCTACAATGAGCAGTTCTTC
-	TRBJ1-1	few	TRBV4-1	CASSQATGLVTEAFF	TGCGCCAGCAGCCAGGCGACAGGTCTTGTCACTGAAGCTTTCTTT
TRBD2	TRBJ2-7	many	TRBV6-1	CASSEASGSHEQYF	TGTGCCAGCAGTGAAGCAAGCGGGAGCCACGAGCAGTACTTC
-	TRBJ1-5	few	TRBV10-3	CAISEFRAGESNQPQHF	TGTGCCATCAGTGAGTTTAGGGCAGGGGAGAGCAATCAGCCCCAGCATTTT
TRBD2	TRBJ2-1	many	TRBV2	CASSEVAGGVNEQFF	TGTGCCAGCAGTGAAGTAGCGGGGGGTGTAAATGAGCAGTTCTTC
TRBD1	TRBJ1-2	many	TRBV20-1	CSAKGQVFGYTF	TGCAGTGCTAAGGGACAGGTTTTTGGCTACACCTTC
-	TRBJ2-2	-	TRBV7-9	CASSHRERNTGELFF	TGTGCCAGCAGCCACCGGGAGAGGAACACCGGGGAGCTGTTTTTT
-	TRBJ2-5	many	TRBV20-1	CSARDPPGGLQETQYF	TGCAGTGCTAGAGATCCTCCAGGGGGGTTGCAAGAGACCCAGTACTTC
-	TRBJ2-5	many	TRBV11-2	CASSLEGPFRETQYF	TGTGCCAGCAGCTTAGAAGGGCCCTTCAGAGAGACCCAGTACTTC
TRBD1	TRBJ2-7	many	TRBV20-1	CSAREGQGGYEQYF	TGCAGTGCTAGAGAGGGACAGGGTGGGTACGAGCAGTACTTC
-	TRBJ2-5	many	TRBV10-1	CASSDGGNQETQYF	TGCGCCAGCAGTGACGGAGGGAACCAAGAGACCCAGTACTTC
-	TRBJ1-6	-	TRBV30	CAWSRGQGSPLHF	TGTGCCTGGAGCAGGGGACAAGGTTCACCCCTCCACTTT
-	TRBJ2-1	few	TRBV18	CASSPRTGVPFGTYNEQFF	TGTGCCAGCTCACCGAGGACCGGTGTGCCTTTTGGAACCTACAATGAGCAGTTCTTC
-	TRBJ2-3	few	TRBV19	CASSPRALADTQYF	TGTGCCAGTAGTCCCCGAGCTCTCGCAGATACGCAGTATTTT
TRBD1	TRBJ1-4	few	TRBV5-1	CASSRGQGYEKLFF	TGCGCCAGCAGTAGGGGACAGGGGTACGAAAAACTGTTTTTT
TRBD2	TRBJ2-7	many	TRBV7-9	CASSHPPGLAGVEQYF	TGTGCCAGCAGCCACCCGCCGGGACTAGCGGGAGTCGAGCAGTACTTC
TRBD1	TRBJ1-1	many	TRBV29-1	CSVEEDREAFF	TGCAGCGTTGAAGAGGACAGGGAAGCTTTCTTT
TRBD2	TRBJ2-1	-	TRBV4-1	CASSRIPGLAIPNEQFF	TGCGCCAGCAGCCGCATACCGGGACTAGCTATTCCTAATGAGCAGTTCTTC
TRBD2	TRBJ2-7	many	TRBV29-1	CSVRLAGVGEQYF	TGCAGCGTTCGACTAGCGGGAGTTGGTGAGCAGTACTTC
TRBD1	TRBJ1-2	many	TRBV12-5	CASGFQGANYGYTF	TGTGCTAGTGGTTTTCAGGGGGCGAACTATGGCTACACCTTC
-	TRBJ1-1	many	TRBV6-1	CASSYFGLNTEAFF	TGTGCCAGCAGTTATTTTGGGTTGAACACTGAAGCTTTCTTT
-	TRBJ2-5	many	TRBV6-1	CASSRQGEETQYF	TGTGCCAGCAGTAGGCAGGGAGAGGAGACCCAGTACTTC
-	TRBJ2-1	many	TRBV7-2	CASSLLAMGEQFF	TGTGCCAGCAGCTTGCTAGCTATGGGTGAGCAGTTCTTC
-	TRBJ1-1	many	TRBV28	CASNSRAQRLNTEAFF	TGTGCCAGCAACAGCAGGGCTCAAAGACTGAACACTGAAGCTTTCTTT
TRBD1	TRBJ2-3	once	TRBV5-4	CASSPRSGRGQSDTQYF	TGTGCCAGCAGCCCCCGGTCGGGCAGGGGGCAGTCGGATACGCAGTATTTT